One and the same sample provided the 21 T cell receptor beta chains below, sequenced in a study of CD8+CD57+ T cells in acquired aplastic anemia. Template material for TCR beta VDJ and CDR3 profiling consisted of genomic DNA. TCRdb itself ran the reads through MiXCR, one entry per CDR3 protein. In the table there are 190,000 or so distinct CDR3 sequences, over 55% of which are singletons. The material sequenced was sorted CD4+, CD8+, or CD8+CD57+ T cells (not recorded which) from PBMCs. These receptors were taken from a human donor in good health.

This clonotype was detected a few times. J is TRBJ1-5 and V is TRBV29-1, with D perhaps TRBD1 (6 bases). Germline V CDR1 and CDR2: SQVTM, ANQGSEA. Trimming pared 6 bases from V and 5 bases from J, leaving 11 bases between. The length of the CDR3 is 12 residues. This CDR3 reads CSVGASDQPQHF. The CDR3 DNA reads TGCAGCGTGGGGGCGAGCGATCAGCCCCAGCATTTT.

The CDR3: CASTPTGGLTNEQFF. In nucleotides, the CDR3 is TGCGCCAGCACACCGACAGGGGGATTGACAAATGAGCAGTTCTTC. J is TRBJ2-1 and V is TRBV5-1; 9 bases agree with TRBD1. Germline lookup yields CDR1 SGHRS and CDR2 YFSETQ. The CDR3 spans 15 residues. The J segment lost 7 bases and the V segment lost 6 bases, leaving 11 bases of the junction unmatched.

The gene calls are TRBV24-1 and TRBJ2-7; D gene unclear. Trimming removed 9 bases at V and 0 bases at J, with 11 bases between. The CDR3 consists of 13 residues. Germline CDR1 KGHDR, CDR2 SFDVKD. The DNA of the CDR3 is TGTGCCACCCGTGCGTCGGACTCCTACGAGCAGTACTTC. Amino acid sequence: CATRASDSYEQYF.

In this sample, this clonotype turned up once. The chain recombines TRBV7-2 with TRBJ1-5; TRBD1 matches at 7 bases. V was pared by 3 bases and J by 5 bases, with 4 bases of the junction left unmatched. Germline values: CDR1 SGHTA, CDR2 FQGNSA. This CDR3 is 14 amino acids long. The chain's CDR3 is CASSFGTEYQPQHF. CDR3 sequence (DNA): TGTGCCAGCAGCTTTGGGACAGAATATCAGCCCCAGCATTTT.

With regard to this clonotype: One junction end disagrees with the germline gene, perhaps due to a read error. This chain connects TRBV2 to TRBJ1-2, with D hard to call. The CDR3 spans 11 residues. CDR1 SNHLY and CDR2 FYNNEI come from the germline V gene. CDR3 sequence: CASSERGRVAF. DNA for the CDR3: TGTGCCAGCAGTGAAAGAGGTAGAGTCGCCTTC.

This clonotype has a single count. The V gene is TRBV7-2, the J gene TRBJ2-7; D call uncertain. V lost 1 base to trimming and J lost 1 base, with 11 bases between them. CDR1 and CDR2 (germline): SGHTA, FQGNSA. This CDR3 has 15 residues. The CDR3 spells CASSLEASLSYEQYF. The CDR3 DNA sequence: TGTGCCAGCAGCTTAGAGGCCAGCTTGTCCTACGAGCAGTACTTC.

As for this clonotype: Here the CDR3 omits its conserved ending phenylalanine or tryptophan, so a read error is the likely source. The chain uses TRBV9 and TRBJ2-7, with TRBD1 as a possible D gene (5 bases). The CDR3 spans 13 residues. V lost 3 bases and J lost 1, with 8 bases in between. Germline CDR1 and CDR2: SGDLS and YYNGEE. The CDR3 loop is CASSGTSSYEQYS. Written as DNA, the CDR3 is TGTGCCAGCAGCGGGACAAGTTCCTACGAGCAGTACTCC.

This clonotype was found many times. DNA of the CDR3: TGTGCCAGCTCACCACCGTTCCAGCAGCCGGGCGAGCAGTACTTC. Amino acids: CASSPPFQQPGEQYF. The chain carries TRBV18 and TRBJ2-7, with no clear D. The CDR3 is 15 residues long. V lost 0 bases, J lost 6 bases, and 15 bases lay in between. Looked up from germline, CDR1 is KGHSH and CDR2 is LQKENI. The full variable domain, with the rest looked up from reference TRBV18 and TRBJ2-7, is NAGVMQNPRHLVRRRGQEARLRCSPMKGHSHVYWYRQLPEEGLKFMVYLQKENIIDESGMPKERFSAEFPKEGPSILRIQQVVRGDSAAYFCASSPPFQQPGEQYFGPGTRLTVT.

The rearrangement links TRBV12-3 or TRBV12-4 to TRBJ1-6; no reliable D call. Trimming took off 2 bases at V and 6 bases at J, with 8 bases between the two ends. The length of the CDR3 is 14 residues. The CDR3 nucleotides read TGTGCCAGCAGTTTAACAGACCTTAATTCACCCCTCCACTTT. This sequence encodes CASSLTDLNSPLHF.

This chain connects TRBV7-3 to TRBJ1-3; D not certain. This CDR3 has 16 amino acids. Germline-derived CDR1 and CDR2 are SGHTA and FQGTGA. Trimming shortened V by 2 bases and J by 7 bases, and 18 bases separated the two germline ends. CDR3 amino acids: CASSLGAAHTRNTIYF. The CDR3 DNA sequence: TGTGCCAGCAGCTTAGGCGCAGCCCATACGAGGAACACCATATATTTT.

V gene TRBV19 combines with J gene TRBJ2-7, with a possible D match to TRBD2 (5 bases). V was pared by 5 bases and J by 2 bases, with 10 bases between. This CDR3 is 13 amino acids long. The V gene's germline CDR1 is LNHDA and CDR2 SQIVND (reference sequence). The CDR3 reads CASSSVGAYEQYF. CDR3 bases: TGTGCCAGTAGTTCGGTGGGAGCCTACGAGCAGTACTTC.

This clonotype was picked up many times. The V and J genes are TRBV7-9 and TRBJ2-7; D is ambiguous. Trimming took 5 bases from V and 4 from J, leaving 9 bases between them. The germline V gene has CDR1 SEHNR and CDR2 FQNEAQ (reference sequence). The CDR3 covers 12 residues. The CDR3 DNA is TGTGCCAGCAGCCGTAGTCTTTACGAGCAGTACTTC. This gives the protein CASSRSLYEQYF.

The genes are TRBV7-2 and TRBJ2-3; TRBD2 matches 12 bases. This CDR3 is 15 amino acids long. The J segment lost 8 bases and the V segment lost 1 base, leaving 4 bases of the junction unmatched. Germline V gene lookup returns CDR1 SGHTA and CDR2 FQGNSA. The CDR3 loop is CASSLVSSGRGTQYF. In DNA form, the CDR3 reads TGTGCCAGCAGCTTAGTGTCTAGCGGGAGGGGTACGCAGTATTTT. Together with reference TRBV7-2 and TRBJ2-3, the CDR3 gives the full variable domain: GAGVSQSPSNKVTEKGKDVELRCDPISGHTALYWYRQSLGQGLEFLIYFQGNSAPDKSGLPSDRFSAERTGGSVSTLTIQRTQQEDSAVYLCASSLVSSGRGTQYFGPGTRLTVL.

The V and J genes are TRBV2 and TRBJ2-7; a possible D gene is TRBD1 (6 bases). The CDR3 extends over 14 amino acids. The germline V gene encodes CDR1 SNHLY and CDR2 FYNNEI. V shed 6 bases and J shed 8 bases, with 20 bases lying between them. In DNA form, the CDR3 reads TGTGCCAGCAGCTTGGGGCAGGGGTTCAACAAGCAGTACTTC. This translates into CASSLGQGFNKQYF.

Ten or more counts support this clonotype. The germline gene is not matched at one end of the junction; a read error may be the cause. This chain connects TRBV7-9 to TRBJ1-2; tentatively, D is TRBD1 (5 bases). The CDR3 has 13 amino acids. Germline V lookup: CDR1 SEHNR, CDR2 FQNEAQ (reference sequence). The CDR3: CASSLGDNYGYTF. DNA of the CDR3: TGTGCCAGCAGTTTAGGGGATAACTATGGCTACACCTTC.

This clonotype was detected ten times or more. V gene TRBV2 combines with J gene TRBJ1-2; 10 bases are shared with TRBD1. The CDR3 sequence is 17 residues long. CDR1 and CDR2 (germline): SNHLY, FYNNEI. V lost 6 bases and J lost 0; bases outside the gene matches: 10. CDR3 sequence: CASSGPGQGPSNYGYTF. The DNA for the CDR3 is TGTGCCAGCAGCGGCCCGGGACAGGGGCCTTCTAACTATGGCTACACCTTC.

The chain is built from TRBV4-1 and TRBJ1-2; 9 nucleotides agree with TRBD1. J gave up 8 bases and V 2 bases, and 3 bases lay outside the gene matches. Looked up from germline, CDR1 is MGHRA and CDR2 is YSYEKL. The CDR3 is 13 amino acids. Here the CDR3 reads CASSQRTGDGYTF. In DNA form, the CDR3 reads TGCGCCAGCAGCCAACGGACAGGGGACGGCTACACCTTC.

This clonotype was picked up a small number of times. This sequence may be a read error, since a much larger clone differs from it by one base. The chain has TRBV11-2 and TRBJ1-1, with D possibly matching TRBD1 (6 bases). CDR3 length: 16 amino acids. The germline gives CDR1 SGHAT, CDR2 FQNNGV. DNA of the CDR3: TGTGCCAGCAGCTTCAGAAGCTGGGGACACCACACTGAAGCTCTCTTT. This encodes CASSFRSWGHHTEALF.

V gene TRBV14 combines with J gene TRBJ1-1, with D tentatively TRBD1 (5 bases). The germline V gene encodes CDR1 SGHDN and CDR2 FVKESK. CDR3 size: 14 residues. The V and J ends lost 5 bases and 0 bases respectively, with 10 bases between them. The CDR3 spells CASSYGGMNTEAFF. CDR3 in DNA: TGTGCCAGCAGCTATGGGGGGATGAACACTGAAGCTTTCTTT.

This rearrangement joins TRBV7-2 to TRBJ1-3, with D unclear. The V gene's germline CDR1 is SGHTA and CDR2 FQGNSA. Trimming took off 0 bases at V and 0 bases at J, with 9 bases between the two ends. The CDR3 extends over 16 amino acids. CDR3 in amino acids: CASSLAGTSSGNTIYF. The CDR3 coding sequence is TGTGCCAGCAGCTTAGCGGGAACGAGCTCTGGAAACACCATATATTTT.

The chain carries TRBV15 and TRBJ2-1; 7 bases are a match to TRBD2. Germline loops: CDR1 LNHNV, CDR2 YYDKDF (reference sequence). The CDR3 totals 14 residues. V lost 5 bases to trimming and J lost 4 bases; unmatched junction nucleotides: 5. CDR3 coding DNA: TGTGCCACCAGCTGGAGCGGGAAGTACAATGAGCAGTTCTTC. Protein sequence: CATSWSGKYNEQFF.